This T cell receptor beta chain is from a study of cytomegalovirus exposure and HLA in healthy donors. General observations from the study: In a later analysis, several top co-occurrence clusters appeared linked to parvovirus B19, influenza, CMV and Epstein-Barr virus. Immune exposure was documented only through CMV serostatus. Some V segments (TRBV6-2 and TRBV6-3 among them) were excluded as indistinguishable.

Trimming cost V 10 bases and J 1 base, with 13 bases left between them. This CDR3 is 13 amino acids long. Germline assignment: CDR1 ENHRY and CDR2 SYGVKD. This clone has a single count. The antigen remains undetermined. With 60 Vbeta and 13 Jbeta primers, the PCR was carried out. How the authors handled the data: Unique TCR beta chains totaled roughly 81 million in a later count, with approximately 10 million of them shared. Measured with immunoSEQ multiplex PCR; TCRdb has only the in-frame clones, and not every one. The V and J calls and clone size come from that table; D and trimming were worked out from the DNA. The table records approximately 160,000 clones, around four fifths of them present only once.

The chain links TRBV10-3 to TRBJ2-5; TRBD2 might be the D (7 bases). This sequence was found in a woman under 30 in good health and CMV-seronegative. Input material: PBMCs. CDR3 sequence: CAREGGGQETQYF. CDR3 bases: TGTGCCAGGGAGGGGGGGGGCCAAGAGACCCAGTACTTC.